This T cell receptor beta chain was profiled in a study of monozygotic twins with cystic fibrosis. Germline loops: CDR1 SGHRS, CDR2 YFSETQ. The V and J ends lost 0 bases and 5 bases respectively, with 11 bases between them. The CDR3 runs 14 residues. The repertoire was sequenced with immunoSEQ multiplex PCR; TCRdb's copy has only in-frame clones and lacks some. The sample includes 25,000 to 30,000 clones, just over 90% of them seen just once. V gene TRBV5-1 combines with J gene TRBJ1-2, with D perhaps matching TRBD1 (5 bases). This receptor was taken from a girl aged 2-15 years with cystic fibrosis. The source material was blood. As DNA, the CDR3 is TGCGCCAGCAGCTTGGAGCTGGACACTTATGGCTACACCTTC. It specifies CASSLELDTYGYTF.